This T cell receptor beta chain was obtained from a study of vaccination effects on CD4 cells after COVID-19. For the study at large: Participants each got two BNT162b2 or mRNA-1273 vaccine doses. The study sampled two convalescent patients 16 days and one week before vaccination.

As regards this clone: What it binds is unknown.

Germline V gene sequence: CDR1 MNHEY, CDR2 SVGAGI. This CDR3 has 15 residues. The germline V and J ends were trimmed by 6 bases and 7 bases, with 19 bases remaining between them. The ViraFEST assay expanded antigen-specific CD4+ T cells with viral peptide pools before sequencing. The culture ran for 10 days, and then CD4+ T cells were isolated. A PCR test confirmed that the person had SARS-CoV-2 infection between March and December 2020. IL-2 at 10 IU/ml and peptides at 10 ug/ml were added to cultured PBMC, more than 1.5 million per well. Study-level results: Convalescent patients were scarce, and early post-infection timepoints were absent.

Clones were sequenced by immunoSEQ multiplex PCR, and TCRdb holds only the in-frame ones, with some missing. Of 20,000 to 25,000 clones listed, over 65% are singletons. The sample consisted of CD4+ T cells from PBMCs cultured with a peptide pool, taken before COVID-19 vaccination. The J gene is TRBJ2-1, the V gene TRBV6-5; D may be TRBD2 (6 bases). This TCR was recovered from a human donor who had a prior SARS-CoV-2 infection. CDR3 region: CASSPVREFRNEQFF. CDR3 DNA sequence: TGTGCCAGCAGCCCCGTACGGGAGTTTAGGAATGAGCAGTTCTTC.